This TCR beta chain comes out of a study of cytomegalovirus exposure and HLA in healthy donors. The study, taken as a whole, reports: An analysis that was carried out later associated 16,951 TCR beta sequences with HLA alleles at 0.05 false discovery rate. Presence/absence analyses assumed roughly uniform sequencing depth across donors.

With 60 Vbeta and 13 Jbeta primers, the PCR was carried out. Produced via immunoSEQ multiplex PCR; TCRdb's table is partial and in-frame only. The sample lists 150,000 to 200,000 clones; more than 70% were seen once. To note about this clone: Its target is not known.

The CDR3 runs 16 residues. CDR1 is SGDLS, CDR2 YYNGEE, per germline. Trimming removed 0 bases from V and 4 bases from J; junction bases left unmatched: 5. The specimen sequenced was PBMCs. The V gene is TRBV9, the J gene TRBJ2-1, with 9 nucleotides matching TRBD2. This receptor was taken from a woman aged 40 to 55 in good health and CMV-seronegative. For the CDR3, the DNA is TGTGCCAGCAGCGTAGGGTCTAGCGGGATTTACAATGAGCAGTTCTTC. Its protein is CASSVGSSGIYNEQFF.